Below, 16 T cell receptor beta chains from the same sample are listed, as sequenced in a study of T-cell memory formation after mild COVID-19. TCRdb analysed the 5' RACE reads with MiXCR anew, one entry per CDR3 protein. This table has about 290,000 distinct CDR3 sequences, 15% to 20% appearing once. Sample: PBMCs or a T cell subset sorted from them (not recorded which). All receptors derive from a man aged 18 to 30 who had mild COVID-19 (a few samples of this study predate the infection). Cell type and time point are not known.

In DNA form, the CDR3 reads TGTGCCAGCAGCCACACAGGGGGGTCAGAGACCCAGTACTTC. As protein: CASSHTGGSETQYF. The V call is TRBV5-6, the J call TRBJ2-5; 8 positions agree with TRBD1. Trimming cost V 4 bases and J 4 bases; bases outside gene matches: 6. CDR3 length: 14 residues. CDR1 and CDR2 from the germline V gene are SGHDT and YYEEEE.

This clonotype showed up just a few times. The chain has TRBV4-3 and TRBJ1-1; tentative D call: TRBD1 (5 bases). Trimming stripped 0 bases from V and 6 bases from J, with 17 bases between. Germline values: CDR1 LGHNA, CDR2 YSLEER. The CDR3 is 16 amino acids. CDR3 loop: CASSQDRGRVKAEAFF. CDR3 sequence (DNA): TGCGCCAGCAGCCAAGATCGGGGCAGGGTGAAGGCTGAAGCTTTCTTT.

V and J are TRBV5-1 and TRBJ1-2; 10 positions match TRBD1. With V trimmed by 0 bases and J by 8 bases, 10 bases remained unmatched. The CDR3 runs 16 residues. Germline lookup yields CDR1 SGHRS and CDR2 YFSETQ. CDR3 bases: TGCGCCAGCAGCTTGGACGGGACAGGGGTCTGGAACGGCTACACCTTC. Translation gives CASSLDGTGVWNGYTF. Full variable domain (missing parts from reference TRBV5-1 and TRBJ1-2): KAGVTQTPRYLIKTRGQQVTLSCSPISGHRSVSWYQQTPGQGLQFLFEYFSETQRNKGNFPGRFSGRQFSNSRSEMNVSTLELGDSALYLCASSLDGTGVWNGYTFGSGTRLTVV.

In this sample, this clonotype turned up a few times. The V gene is TRBV2, the J gene TRBJ1-1; D unclear. The germline V and J ends were trimmed by 6 bases and 5 bases, with 19 bases remaining between them. From germline, CDR1 is SNHLY and CDR2 FYNNEI. The CDR3 has 15 amino acids. In nucleotides, the CDR3 is TGTGCCAGCAGGGTGCGAGCCGGATTAATTACTGAAGCTTTCTTT. Protein: CASRVRAGLITEAFF.

The V call is TRBV9, the J call TRBJ1-1; D perhaps matches TRBD1 (5 bases). The CDR3 length is 16 residues. CDR1 is SGDLS and CDR2 is YYNGEE in the germline V gene. Trimming removed 3 bases at V and 4 bases at J, with 19 bases between. Written as DNA, the CDR3 is TGTGCCAGCAGCGCAAACTCTGGGGGTTTCGGCACTGAAGCTTTCTTT. As protein: CASSANSGGFGTEAFF.

The rearrangement links TRBV19 to TRBJ1-5, with unresolved D. Germline lookup yields CDR1 LNHDA and CDR2 SQIVND (reference sequence). The CDR3 runs to 14 residues. V was cut by 2 bases and J by 1 base, with 6 bases left in between. CDR3 DNA: TGTGCCAGTAGTATAAGTCGGAGCAATCAGCCCCAGCATTTT. Encoded protein: CASSISRSNQPQHF. Using reference TRBV19 and TRBJ1-5 for the parts outside the CDR3, the full variable domain is DGGITQSPKYLFRKEGQNVTLSCEQNLNHDAMYWYRQDPGQGLRLIYYSQIVNDFQKGDIAEGYSVSREKKESFPLTVTSAQKNPTAFYLCASSISRSNQPQHFGDGTRLSIL.

This clonotype turned up a few times. The chain is built from TRBV5-6 and TRBJ2-1; unclear D gene. CDR1 and CDR2 (germline): SGHDT, YYEEEE. This CDR3 is 14 amino acids long. V dropped 7 bases and J dropped 0 bases, with 11 bases sitting between them. In nucleotides, the CDR3 is TGTGCCAGCGACGTCGGGTACTCCTACAATGAGCAGTTCTTC. This gives the protein CASDVGYSYNEQFF.

This clonotype was counted between two and nine times. This rearrangement joins TRBV7-2 to TRBJ2-5; D may be TRBD2 (6 bases). CDR1 is SGHTA and CDR2 is FQGNSA in the germline V gene. The CDR3 loop spans 16 amino acids. V lost 4 bases, J lost 3 bases, and 18 bases lay in between. DNA for the CDR3: TGTGCCAGCAGCTACACCGGGGGAGGTCAGGAAGAGACCCAGTACTTC. Protein sequence: CASSYTGGGQEETQYF.

This clonotype was seen more than once but under ten times. V and J are TRBV7-2 and TRBJ2-1, with D uncertain. V was shortened by 0 bases and J by 10 bases, with 10 bases between the two germline ends. The CDR3 contains 13 residues. Looked up from germline, CDR1 is SGHTA and CDR2 is FQGNSA. This chain's CDR3 is CASSLAPGQEQFF. CDR3 nucleotide sequence: TGTGCCAGCAGCTTAGCCCCCGGGCAAGAGCAGTTCTTC. The full variable domain, in which reference TRBV7-2 and TRBJ2-1 provide the parts outside the CDR3, is GAGVSQSPSNKVTEKGKDVELRCDPISGHTALYWYRQSLGQGLEFLIYFQGNSAPDKSGLPSDRFSAERTGGSVSTLTIQRTQQEDSAVYLCASSLAPGQEQFFGPGTRLTVL.

This chain connects TRBV12-3 or TRBV12-4 to TRBJ1-4; D call uncertain. The CDR3 is made up of 15 amino acids. The V end lost 6 bases, the J end lost 8 bases, and 19 bases lay between the germline ends. The CDR3 bases are TGTGCCAGCAGCCCCCCGGCTCGGGGTAACGAAAAACTGTTTTTT. Amino acid sequence: CASSPPARGNEKLFF.

The DNA of the CDR3 is TGCGCCAGCAGCTTGGCCAGTGGGACAGGGGCAAGAAGCACAGATACGCAGTATTTT. It specifies CASSLASGTGARSTDTQYF. The rearrangement links TRBV5-1 to TRBJ2-3; 10 bases agree with TRBD1. Germline CDR1 SGHRS, CDR2 YFSETQ. The V gene end was trimmed by 0 bases and the J gene end by 0 bases; junction bases not matched to a gene: 10. The CDR3 loop spans 19 amino acids.

There are a few counts of this clonotype. The V gene is TRBV10-2, the J gene TRBJ2-7; TRBD1 matches 9 bases. CDR3 length equals 15 residues. Germline V lookup: CDR1 WSHSY, CDR2 SAAADI. Germline trimming cut 6 bases from V and 2 bases from J; bases unmatched to any gene: 8. CDR3 in amino acids: CASRGGQGRTYEQYF. In DNA, the CDR3 is TGCGCCAGCAGAGGCGGACAGGGGCGTACCTACGAGCAGTACTTC.

This clonotype was seen more than once but under ten times. The V call is TRBV5-1, the J call TRBJ2-7; weak D call: TRBD2 (5 bases). Trimming took off 4 bases at V and 5 bases at J, with 16 bases between the two ends. The CDR3 is 14 amino acids. CDR1 and CDR2 (germline): SGHRS, YFSETQ. CDR3 in DNA: TGCGCCAGCAGCACGGGTACGGGGTCCAACGAGCAGTACTTC. As protein: CASSTGTGSNEQYF.

The rearrangement joins TRBV9 to TRBJ2-2; no clear D gene. Trimming left V 0 bases short and J 4 bases short, with 10 bases between. This CDR3 comprises 15 residues. Germline V gene data show CDR1 as SGDLS and CDR2 as YYNGEE. In nucleotides, the CDR3 is TGTGCCAGCAGCGTAGCATCACACTTCACCGGGGAGCTGTTTTTT. Amino acids: CASSVASHFTGELFF. Together with reference TRBV9 and TRBJ2-2, the CDR3 gives the full variable domain: DSGVTQTPKHLITATGQRVTLRCSPRSGDLSVYWYQQSLDQGLQFLIQYYNGEERAKGNILERFSAQQFPDLHSELNLSSLELGDSALYFCASSVASHFTGELFFGEGSRLTVL.

This clonotype was observed a few times. The V gene is TRBV6-6, the J gene TRBJ2-5; 8 nucleotides align to TRBD2. This CDR3 has 14 amino acids. V was pared by 0 bases and J by 3 bases, with 0 bases of the junction left unmatched. CDR1 is MNHNY, CDR2 SVGAGI, per germline (reference sequence). CDR3 loop: CASSYSLAEETQYF. The CDR3 coding sequence is TGTGCCAGCAGTTACTCACTAGCGGAAGAGACCCAGTACTTC.

This clonotype showed up just a few times. This rearrangement joins TRBV7-9 to TRBJ1-1, with D unclear. Germline V gene sequence: CDR1 SEHNR, CDR2 FQNEAQ (reference sequence). The V gene lost 6 bases and the J gene lost 0 bases, with 11 bases spanning the gap. This CDR3 has 14 residues. The CDR3: CASRDLTMNTEAFF. The CDR3 coding sequence is TGTGCCAGCAGGGACTTGACAATGAACACTGAAGCTTTCTTT. The complete variable domain, with remaining parts taken from reference TRBV7-9 and TRBJ1-1, reads DTGVSQNPRHKITKRGQNVTFRCDPISEHNRLYWYRQTLGQGPEFLTYFQNEAQLEKSRLLSDRFSAERPKGSFSTLEIQRTEQGDSAMYLCASRDLTMNTEAFFGQGTRLTVV.